This record covers a single T cell receptor (beta chain). Its recognized antigen is unknown. No base-level quality is on record; no much larger clone is a single base apart. These data come from a study of blood T cell repertoires in COVID-19 (dated by TCRdb to about 2020). Background for the entire study: Samples from collaborators originated in the United States, Italy and Spain and spanned both the acute and convalescent phases of COVID-19. The material from the prospective study consisted of cDNA or gDNA derived from T cells, B-cell-depleted T cells, or PBMCs. Deeply sampled blood TCRbeta repertoires from subjects exposed to, actively infected with, or recovered from COVID-19 were included in the dataset. The repertoires were made available in a free public database intended to serve as a resource for research on the immune response to SARS-CoV-2. Samples were obtained from the ongoing ImmuneRACE study (first 160 participants) and from 1,000 to 1,500 subjects provided by 6 global collaborators. Nearly every sample came with metadata listing a de-identified subject ID, COVID-19 status, age in years and sex. Where HLA class I and class II types were available, the types were taken from metadata supplied by the sample provider, not from assay-based typing.

The paper as a whole reports these results and caveats: The amount of clinical and demographic metadata varied by source and participant and was provided uncurated.

The immunoSEQ Assay, a bias-controlled multiplex PCR, was used to amplify TCRbeta CDR3 regions from genomic DNA. Concerning the study's data processing: The number of nucleated cells in each sample was estimated by amplification of reference gene primers within the assay. To quantify the absolute abundance of each unique TCRbeta CDR3 rearrangement, sequence reads were collapsed and filtered. For each sample, productive Simpson clonality was calculated by taking the square root of Simpson's diversity index across productive rearrangements. TCRdb's version of the immuneACCESS table is confined to in-frame rearrangements and falls short of the full clone set. An unresolved V gene accounts for under half of the shortfall where checked; the remainder is of unknown origin. Clonal size and the V and J genes are those of that table, whereas D and trimming came from the DNA. The sample yields some 75,000 clones; around 90% were counted once. The top ten clonotypes cover less than 9% of the sample.

The collaborating institutions used their own protocols to collect whole blood in K2EDTA tubes. Collaborator samples were shipped for TCRbeta analysis as frozen whole blood, isolated PBMCs, or DNA extracted from either sample type. This sequence originates from a human donor in a cohort sampled during active COVID-19. The sequenced material came from peripheral blood.

This receptor carries the CDR3 CASSEDRTGPEAFF. The nucleotides read TGTGCCAGCAGTGAAGACAGGACCGGGCCTGAAGCTTTCTTT. This chain is built from TRBV2 and TRBJ1-1; matching of 5 bases hints at TRBD1 as the D gene. As encoded in the germline V gene, CDR1 is SNHLY while CDR2 is FYNNEI. Relative to germline, V is 1 base shorter and J is 6 bases shorter, with 12 bases between their ends. CDR3 length: 14 amino acids, cysteine to phenylalanine. The entry retains the CDR3 DNA only, 42 bases that are in frame from base 1.